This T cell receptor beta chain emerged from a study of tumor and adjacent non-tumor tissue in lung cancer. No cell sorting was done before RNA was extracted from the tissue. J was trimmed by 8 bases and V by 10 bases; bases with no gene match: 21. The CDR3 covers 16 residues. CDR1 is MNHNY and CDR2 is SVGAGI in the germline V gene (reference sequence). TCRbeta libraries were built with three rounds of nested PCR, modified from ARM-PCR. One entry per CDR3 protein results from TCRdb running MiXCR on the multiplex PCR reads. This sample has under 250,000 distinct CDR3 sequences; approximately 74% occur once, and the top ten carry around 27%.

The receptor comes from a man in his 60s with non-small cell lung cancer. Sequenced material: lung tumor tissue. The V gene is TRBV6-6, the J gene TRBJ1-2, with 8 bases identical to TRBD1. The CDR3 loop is CATYDTTGAPSRGYTF. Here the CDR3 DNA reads TGTGCCACCTATGATACGACAGGGGCCCCCTCTAGGGGCTACACCTTC.